This T cell receptor beta chain was obtained from a study of cytomegalovirus exposure and HLA in healthy donors. Study-wide findings and caveats: In a later analysis, V- and J-gene trimming of beta chains associated with a DCLRE1C missense variant, replicated independently. Equally common other TCR beta chains were less clonally expanded than HLA-associated ones, a later analysis found.

The CDR3 length is 14 residues. CDR1 is GTSNPN, CDR2 SVGIG, per germline (reference sequence). Trimming took 0 bases from V and 5 from J; bases not matched to a gene: 4. A note on this clone: What it binds is unknown.

The PCR employed 60 Vbeta primers together with 13 Jbeta primers. Assay: immunoSEQ multiplex PCR; the TCRdb copy retains only in-frame clones and omits some. Among under 200,000 clones listed, roughly four fifths were seen once. The sequenced sample consisted of PBMCs. The TCR comes from a male donor in good health and CMV-seropositive. The genes are TRBV30 and TRBJ1-5, with 7 positions matching TRBD1. The CDR3, as DNA: TGTGCCTGGAGTGTCACAGGGGCCCATCAGCCCCAGCATTTT. This translates into CAWSVTGAHQPQHF.